A single sample gave rise to the 32 T cell receptor beta chains below, sequenced in a study of blood T cell repertoires in COVID-19. Method: immunoSEQ multiplex PCR; TCRdb's copy keeps in-frame clones and lacks some. The sample carries hundreds of thousands of clones, 85% recorded once. Sequenced material: PBMCs or T cells enriched from blood (not recorded which). These receptors came from a woman aged 25-40 years who had been exposed to COVID-19.

The chain is built from TRBV2 and TRBJ1-1; D gene ambiguous. The germline V gene has CDR1 SNHLY and CDR2 FYNNEI. V was trimmed by 6 bases and J by 10 bases, leaving 18 bases between them. CDR3 size: 13 residues. CDR3 sequence (DNA): TGTGCCAGCAGCTCAGACCGGGGAGTGATAGCTTTCTTT. Translating it yields CASSSDRGVIAFF.

The rearrangement uses TRBV18 and TRBJ1-1; D is unresolved. CDR3 size: 13 residues. Germline V lookup: CDR1 KGHSH, CDR2 LQKENI. V lost 5 bases and J 1 base, leaving 8 bases between the germline ends. The CDR3 spells CASSEQENTEAFF. The DNA of the CDR3 is TGTGCCAGCTCAGAGCAGGAGAACACTGAAGCTTTCTTT. Variable domain in full (rest from reference TRBV18 and TRBJ1-1): NAGVMQNPRHLVRRRGQEARLRCSPMKGHSHVYWYRQLPEEGLKFMVYLQKENIIDESGMPKERFSAEFPKEGPSILRIQQVVRGDSAAYFCASSEQENTEAFFGQGTRLTVV.

The chain's CDR3 is CSVVREGKRTDTQYF. Here the CDR3 DNA reads TGCAGCGTTGTGCGGGAGGGAAAGAGGACAGATACGCAGTATTTT. The chain recombines TRBV29-1 with TRBJ2-3; 9 positions agree with TRBD2. The CDR3 runs to 15 residues. Germline V gene lookup returns CDR1 SQVTM and CDR2 ANQGSEA. V lost 4 bases, J lost 3 bases, and 8 bases stayed unmatched.

This chain connects TRBV7-6 to TRBJ1-6; the match to TRBD1 covers 8 bases. Germline CDR1 SGHVS, CDR2 FNYEAQ. The V gene end was trimmed by 0 bases and the J gene end by 8 bases; junction bases not matched to a gene: 9. CDR3 length: 17 residues. CDR3 DNA sequence: TGTGCCAGCAGCTTAGCGCCAAACAGGGGGGTAGATTCACCCCTCCACTTT. Its protein product is CASSLAPNRGVDSPLHF.

V usage is TRBV6-5 and J usage is TRBJ2-3, with D unclear. Trimming shortened V by 5 bases and J by 0 bases, and 6 bases separated the two germline ends. The CDR3 loop spans 13 amino acids. The germline gives CDR1 MNHEY, CDR2 SVGAGI. The CDR3 DNA reads as TGTGCCAGCAGTAGAGTTAGCACAGATACGCAGTATTTT. Its translation: CASSRVSTDTQYF.

This chain links TRBV19 with TRBJ2-7; TRBD1 matches at 11 bases. J was trimmed by 7 bases and V by 4 bases; bases with no gene match: 6. The germline V gene encodes CDR1 LNHDA and CDR2 SQIVND (reference sequence). There are 14 residues in the CDR3. The CDR3 loop reads CASSTGTGGEEQYF. The CDR3 DNA reads TGTGCCAGTAGTACTGGGACAGGGGGGGAAGAGCAGTACTTC.

The genes are TRBV10-3 and TRBJ1-2; 11 bases align to TRBD1. The V gene end was trimmed by 2 bases and the J gene end by 3 bases; junction bases not matched to a gene: 8. There are 17 residues in the CDR3. Germline V gene sequence: CDR1 ENHRY, CDR2 SYGVKD. The CDR3 DNA is TGTGCCATCAGTGAGAAGTCTTCGGGACAGGGGGACTATGGCTACACCTTC. The encoded protein is CAISEKSSGQGDYGYTF.

This clone was found once. The chain has TRBV12-3 or TRBV12-4 and TRBJ2-5, with D maybe TRBD1 (6 bases). CDR3 length: 13 amino acids. V was trimmed by 1 base and J by 6 bases, leaving 9 bases between them. The CDR3 nucleotides are TGTGCCAGCAGTTTAGGGGGGCCAAAGACCCAGTACTTC. Its protein is CASSLGGPKTQYF.

Comments on this clone: The sample carries other DNA sequences with the same CDR3. The rearrangement links TRBV9 to TRBJ1-3; D is unclear. CDR1 is SGDLS, CDR2 YYNGEE, per germline. V lost 3 bases to trimming and J lost 0 bases, with 4 bases between them. The CDR3 is 13 residues long. In DNA, the CDR3 is TGTGCCAGCAGCGCTAGCTCTGGAAACACCATATATTTT. Translated, it gives CASSASSGNTIYF.

This rearrangement joins TRBV19 to TRBJ2-1; 9 bases fit TRBD2. Looked up from germline, CDR1 is LNHDA and CDR2 is SQIVND (reference sequence). The CDR3 length is 14 residues. After removal of 6 bases from V and 6 bases from J, the junction contained 6 bases not matched to a gene. The CDR3 DNA reads TGTGCCAGTAGAGCGGGGGGCCGTCTCAATGAGCAGTTCTTC. It codes for CASRAGGRLNEQFF.

This clone appeared a single time. The chain links TRBV18 to TRBJ2-6; TRBD2 is a possible D gene (6 bases). Germline CDR1 is KGHSH and CDR2 is LQKENI. The V end lost 0 bases, the J end lost 0 bases, and 9 bases lay between the germline ends. CDR3 length equals 17 residues. CDR3 loop: CASSPPSGDSGANVLTF. The CDR3 DNA is TGTGCCAGCTCACCACCGTCGGGAGACTCTGGGGCCAACGTCCTGACTTTC.

J is TRBJ1-2 and V is TRBV25-1; tentatively, D is TRBD1 (5 bases). The CDR3 consists of 14 residues. Trimming cost V 7 bases and J 6 bases, with 18 bases left between them. Per germline, CDR1 MGHDK and CDR2 SYGVNS. CDR3 sequence reads: CASMAHLTADGYTF. CDR3 nucleotide sequence: TGTGCCAGCATGGCACACCTGACAGCAGATGGCTACACCTTC.

The V gene is TRBV6-5, the J gene TRBJ1-5; TRBD1 matches 9 bases. There are 14 residues in the CDR3. Germline V gene data show CDR1 as MNHEY and CDR2 as SVGAGI. Unmatched junction bases numbered 7, after V lost 6 bases and J lost 7 bases. CDR3 protein: CASSRDRERQPQHF. For the CDR3, the DNA is TGTGCCAGCAGCCGGGACAGGGAAAGGCAGCCCCAGCATTTT.

This clone was picked up one time. The rearrangement links TRBV30 to TRBJ1-1; D might be TRBD1 (5 bases). Germline V gene data show CDR1 as GTSNPN and CDR2 as SVGIG (reference sequence). The CDR3 length is 15 residues. Trimming removed 0 bases from V and 5 bases from J, with 16 bases in between. In DNA, the CDR3 is TGTGCCTGGAGTGTCGTGGGTCGGGGGGGAACTGAAGCTTTCTTT. This codes for CAWSVVGRGGTEAFF.

J is TRBJ1-1 and V is TRBV28; 7 bases fit TRBD1. The CDR3 contains 14 residues. With V trimmed by 10 bases and J by 0 bases, 8 bases remained unmatched. Germline lookup yields CDR1 MDHEN and CDR2 SYDVKM. CDR3 DNA: TGTGCCACCTCAACTGGGACAGTGAACACTGAAGCTTTCTTT. Encoded protein: CATSTGTVNTEAFF. Full variable domain (outside the CDR3, taken from reference TRBV28 and TRBJ1-1): DVKVTQSSRYLVKRTGEKVFLECVQDMDHENMFWYRQDPGLGLRLIYFSYDVKMKEKGDIPEGYSVSREKKERFSLILESASTNQTSMYLCATSTGTVNTEAFFGQGTRLTVV.

This clone was counted many times. The chain employs TRBV2 and TRBJ2-7; D is possibly TRBD1 (6 bases). The CDR3 contains 14 residues. In germline, CDR1 is SNHLY, CDR2 FYNNEI. Trimming took 6 bases from V and 1 from J, leaving 13 bases between them. This chain's CDR3 is CASRGDRLSYEQYF. DNA for the CDR3: TGTGCCAGCAGAGGAGACAGGTTGTCCTACGAGCAGTACTTC.

The chain has TRBV15 and TRBJ1-1, with a possible D match to TRBD1 (5 bases). Germline V gives CDR1 LNHNV, CDR2 YYDKDF (reference sequence). This CDR3 has 13 amino acids. Trimming cost V 3 bases and J 1 base, with 6 bases left between them. The CDR3 loop is CATSSDRNTEAFF. CDR3 in DNA: TGTGCCACCAGCAGCGACAGGAACACTGAAGCTTTCTTT.

The chain couples TRBV30 to TRBJ2-5, with TRBD2 identical over 10 bases. The V and J ends lost 3 bases and 4 bases, in that order; junction bases with no gene match: 8. CDR1 and CDR2 from the germline V gene are GTSNPN and SVGIG (reference sequence). CDR3 size: 15 residues. In nucleotides, the CDR3 is TGTGCCTGGAGGAAACTAGCGGGATGGGGAGAGACCCAGTACTTC. Encoded protein: CAWRKLAGWGETQYF.

This sequence joins TRBV11-2 and TRBJ2-7; TRBD2 aligns across 9 bases. The CDR3 totals 13 residues. V shed 5 bases and J 5 bases; nucleotides not matched to a gene: 4. Germline CDR1 SGHAT, CDR2 FQNNGV. Here the CDR3 reads CASSVTSGHEQYF. The CDR3 region has the DNA TGTGCCAGCAGCGTAACTAGCGGGCACGAGCAGTACTTC.

A note on this clone: Within the sample, other DNA sequences also encode this same CDR3. The chain uses TRBV7-9 and TRBJ1-6; D is unresolved. The germline V gene encodes CDR1 SEHNR and CDR2 FQNEAQ (reference sequence). The V gene lost 3 bases and the J gene lost 7 bases, with 7 bases spanning the gap. The CDR3 extends over 13 amino acids. DNA of the CDR3: TGTGCCAGCAGCTTGGGAGGCAATTCACCCCTCCACTTT. It specifies CASSLGGNSPLHF. Based on the CDR3 plus reference TRBV7-9 and TRBJ1-6, the full variable domain is DTGVSQNPRHKITKRGQNVTFRCDPISEHNRLYWYRQTLGQGPEFLTYFQNEAQLEKSRLLSDRFSAERPKGSFSTLEIQRTEQGDSAMYLCASSLGGNSPLHFGNGTRLTVT.

The chain is built from TRBV19 and TRBJ2-3; no definite D call. Germline CDR1 is LNHDA and CDR2 is SQIVND (reference sequence). Deletions cut 0 bases from V and 6 bases from J, with 13 bases between. This CDR3 contains 15 residues. For the CDR3, the DNA is TGTGCCAGTAGTATAGATCAATCTTTGGCCGATACGCAGTATTTT. Protein product: CASSIDQSLADTQYF. Full variable domain (remainder filled in from reference TRBV19 and TRBJ2-3): DGGITQSPKYLFRKEGQNVTLSCEQNLNHDAMYWYRQDPGQGLRLIYYSQIVNDFQKGDIAEGYSVSREKKESFPLTVTSAQKNPTAFYLCASSIDQSLADTQYFGPGTRLTVL.

The genes are TRBV6-5 and TRBJ1-2; 11 positions agree with TRBD1. Germline V gene sequence: CDR1 MNHEY, CDR2 SVGAGI. The V segment lost 10 bases and the J segment 12 bases; nucleotides outside the gene matches: 7. The CDR3 has 11 amino acids. CDR3 in DNA: TGTGCCACCCGGACAGGGGGCGGCAACACCTTC. Protein: CATRTGGGNTF.

This chain uses TRBV5-8 with TRBJ2-5, with a possible D match to TRBD2 (5 bases). The germline V gene encodes CDR1 SGHTS and CDR2 YDEGEE. With 0 bases removed from V and 1 base from J, the gap between germline ends came to 19 bases. The CDR3 has 18 residues. As DNA, the CDR3 is TGTGCCAGCAGCTTGGGGGGTTTGTCGGGGTCGACCCAAGAGACCCAGTACTTC. This codes for CASSLGGLSGSTQETQYF.

In DNA form, the CDR3 reads TGTGCCACCAGTGATGTTTCAGGGCATGAGCAGTTCTTC. Translated, it gives CATSDVSGHEQFF. The chain carries TRBV24-1 and TRBJ2-1, with a possible D match to TRBD1 (5 bases). Germline CDR1 is KGHDR and CDR2 is SFDVKD. V was pared by 3 bases and J by 8 bases, with 10 bases between. The CDR3 has 13 amino acids.

The rearrangement joins TRBV6-5 to TRBJ2-3; D remains unclear. Trimming stripped 10 bases from V and 6 bases from J, with 17 bases between. The CDR3 contains 13 residues. Germline assignment: CDR1 MNHEY and CDR2 SVGAGI. CDR3 residues: CAIKRSRSDTQYF. DNA for the CDR3: TGTGCCATAAAGAGGTCGAGATCCGATACGCAGTATTTT.

The V and J genes are TRBV28 and TRBJ1-6; D call uncertain. Germline loops: CDR1 MDHEN, CDR2 SYDVKM. Trimming left V 0 bases short and J 5 bases short, with 5 bases between. This CDR3 spans 14 amino acids. As DNA, the CDR3 is TGTGCCAGCAGTTTATGGCAGGATAATTCACCCCTCCACTTT. Translated, it gives CASSLWQDNSPLHF.

The chain carries TRBV27 and TRBJ1-2; tentatively, D is TRBD1 (6 bases). Trimming removed 3 bases at V and 3 bases at J, with 14 bases between. CDR1 is MNHEY and CDR2 is SMNVEV in the germline V gene (reference sequence). This CDR3 comprises 15 residues. The CDR3 DNA sequence: TGTGCCAGCAGTTTTCACGGACAGACCCACTATGGCTACACCTTC. Amino acids: CASSFHGQTHYGYTF.

The chain carries TRBV4-1 and TRBJ2-2; TRBD1 aligns across 9 bases. Germline CDR1 is MGHRA and CDR2 is YSYEKL. V gave up 0 bases and J gave up 6 bases; unmatched junction bases: 2. This CDR3 spans 15 amino acids. In nucleotides, the CDR3 is TGCGCCAGCAGCCAAGATTGGACAGGGGCCGGGGAGCTGTTTTTT. It translates to CASSQDWTGAGELFF.

CDR3: CASSQGRGQGETQYF. In nucleotides, the CDR3 is TGTGCCAGCAGCCAAGGCAGGGGGCAGGGAGAGACCCAGTACTTC. The V gene is TRBV4-2, the J gene TRBJ2-5; 8 bases map to TRBD1. Germline lookup yields CDR1 LGHNA and CDR2 YNFKEQ. The CDR3 is 15 residues long. V shed 1 base, J shed 4 bases, and the junction held 5 bases outside the gene matches.

The chain uses TRBV6-1 and TRBJ1-2, with 7 bases matching TRBD1. Germline trimming cut 2 bases from V and 1 base from J; bases unmatched to any gene: 7. The CDR3 is made up of 16 amino acids. Germline V CDR1 and CDR2: MNHNS, SASEGT. CDR3 nucleotides: TGTGCCAGCAGTGAAATGGGACAGACCGTTAACTATGGCTACACCTTC. This translates into CASSEMGQTVNYGYTF.

This chain links TRBV5-4 with TRBJ2-1; 11 bases line up with TRBD1. Trimming took 4 bases from V and 10 from J; bases not matched to a gene: 13. There are 16 residues in the CDR3. Germline-derived CDR1 and CDR2 are SGHNT and YYREEE (reference sequence). Here the CDR3 DNA reads TGTGCCAGCAGCCCACCCGGGACAGGGGGTCTACGGGAGCAGTTCTTC. This encodes CASSPPGTGGLREQFF. Looking up the rest from reference TRBV5-4 and TRBJ2-1 gives the full variable domain: ETGVTQSPTHLIKTRGQQVTLRCSSQSGHNTVSWYQQALGQGPQFIFQYYREEENGRGNFPPRFSGLQFPNYSSELNVNALELDDSALYLCASSPPGTGGLREQFFGPGTRLTVL.

The rearrangement uses TRBV14 and TRBJ2-1, with 9 bases aligning to TRBD1. Germline V gene data show CDR1 as SGHDN and CDR2 as FVKESK. This CDR3 spans 16 amino acids. J gave up 8 bases and V 4 bases, and 12 bases lay outside the gene matches. The CDR3: CASSRRKGQGNHEQFF. CDR3 in DNA: TGTGCCAGCAGCCGAAGAAAGGGACAGGGTAACCATGAGCAGTTCTTC.